This T cell receptor (beta chain) is from a study of identifying expanded T cells in peripheral blood. Study results and limitations: Across healthy donors, higher total template counts meant significantly greater approximately two-week count variance.

Germline V gene lookup returns CDR1 SGHVS and CDR2 FQNEAQ. The CDR3 has 14 amino acids. V shed 1 base and J shed 7 bases, with 11 bases lying between them. Some clones are missing from TCRdb's copy, which holds only in-frame ones; the method was immunoSEQ multiplex PCR. Of around 85,000 clones in the sample, more than 75% were seen once. As concerns this clone: The target antigen is unknown.

This clonotype was sampled from a person between 18 and 69 years old in good health. Sequencing input: blood. The chain joins TRBV7-8 to TRBJ2-1, with unresolved D. CDR3 protein: CASSLVSEGNEQFF. The CDR3 DNA sequence: TGTGCCAGCAGCTTAGTAAGCGAAGGTAATGAGCAGTTCTTC. The full variable domain, completed using reference TRBV7-8 and TRBJ2-1, is GAGVSQSPRYKVAKRGQDVALRCDPISGHVSLFWYQQALGQGPEFLTYFQNEAQLDKSGLPSDRFFAERPEGSVSTLKIQRTQQEDSAVYLCASSLVSEGNEQFFGPGTRLTVL.